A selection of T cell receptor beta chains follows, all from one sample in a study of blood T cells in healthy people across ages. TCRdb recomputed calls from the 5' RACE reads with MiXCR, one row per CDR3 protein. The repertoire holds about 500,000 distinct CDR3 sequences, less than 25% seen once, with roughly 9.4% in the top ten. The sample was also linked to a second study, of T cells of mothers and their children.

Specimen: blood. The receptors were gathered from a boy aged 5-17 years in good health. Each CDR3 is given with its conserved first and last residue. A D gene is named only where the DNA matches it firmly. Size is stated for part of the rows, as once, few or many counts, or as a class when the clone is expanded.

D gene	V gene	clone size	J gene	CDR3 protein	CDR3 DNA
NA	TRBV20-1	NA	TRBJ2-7	CSVLEKYEQYF	TGCAGTGTACTAGAGAAGTACGAGCAGTACTTC
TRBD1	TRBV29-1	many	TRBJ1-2	CSARDWGQLYGYTF	TGCAGCGCCAGGGATTGGGGACAGCTCTATGGCTACACCTTC
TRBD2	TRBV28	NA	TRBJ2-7	CACSSKSGLAGRSYEQYF	TGTGCCTGCAGTTCAAAATCGGGACTAGCGGGACGCTCCTACGAGCAGTACTTC
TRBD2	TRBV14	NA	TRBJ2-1	CASSETASLASGGAVPEQFF	TGTGCCAGCAGCGAAACAGCCTCTCTGGCTAGCGGGGGGGCGGTTCCTGAGCAGTTCTTC
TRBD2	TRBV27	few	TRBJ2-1	CASTLGGRAPGEQFF	TGTGCCAGCACCTTGGGCGGGAGGGCACCCGGTGAGCAGTTCTTC
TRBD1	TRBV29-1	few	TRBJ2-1	CSVEGTGSYNEQFF	TGCAGCGTTGAAGGGACAGGCTCCTACAATGAGCAGTTCTTC
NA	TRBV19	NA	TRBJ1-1	CASSIRGGAEAFF	TGTGCCAGTAGTATTAGAGGGGGTGCTGAAGCTTTCTTT
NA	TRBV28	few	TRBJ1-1	CASKKDGFVNTEAFF	TGTGCCAGCAAAAAAGACGGGTTCGTGAACACTGAAGCTTTCTTT
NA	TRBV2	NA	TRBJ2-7	CASGVTGSTYEQYF	TGTGCCAGCGGGGTAACAGGGTCAACCTACGAGCAGTACTTC
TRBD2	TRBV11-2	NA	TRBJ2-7	CASGLTSGSYEQYF	TGTGCCAGCGGCTTGACTAGCGGCTCCTACGAGCAGTACTTC
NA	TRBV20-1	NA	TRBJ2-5	CSARDGGLETRYF	TGCAGTGCTAGAGATGGAGGATTGGAGACCCGGTACTTC
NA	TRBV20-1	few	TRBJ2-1	CSARDLYEQFF	TGCAGTGCTAGAGATCTCTATGAGCAGTTCTTC
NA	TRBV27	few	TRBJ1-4	CASSEGIQEKLFF	TGTGCCAGCAGCGAGGGGATCCAAGAAAAACTGTTTTTT
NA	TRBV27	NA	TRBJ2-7	CASSLRGGQSYEQYF	TGTGCCAGCAGTTTACGCGGGGGCCAATCCTACGAGCAGTACTTC
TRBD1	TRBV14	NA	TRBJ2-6	CASSSTGQVSGANVLTF	TGTGCCAGCAGCTCCACGGGACAGGTTTCTGGGGCCAACGTCCTGACTTTC
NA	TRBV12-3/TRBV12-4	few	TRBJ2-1	CASSLGGAGSNEQFF	TGTGCCAGCAGTTTAGGGGGGGCGGGTTCCAATGAGCAGTTCTTC
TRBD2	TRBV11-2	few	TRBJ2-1	CASSDKGLAGEHNEQFF	TGTGCCAGCAGCGATAAGGGACTAGCGGGAGAACACAATGAGCAGTTCTTC
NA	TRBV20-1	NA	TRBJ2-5	CSAQLETQYF	TGCAGTGCTCAACTGGAGACCCAGTACTTC
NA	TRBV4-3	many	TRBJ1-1	CASSQARLRKDTEAFF	TGCGCCAGCAGCCAAGCAAGACTGCGGAAAGACACTGAAGCTTTCTTT
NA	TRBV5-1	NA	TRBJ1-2	CASSLEGLGTYGYTF	TGCGCCAGCAGCTTGGAAGGGTTGGGTACCTATGGCTACACCTTC